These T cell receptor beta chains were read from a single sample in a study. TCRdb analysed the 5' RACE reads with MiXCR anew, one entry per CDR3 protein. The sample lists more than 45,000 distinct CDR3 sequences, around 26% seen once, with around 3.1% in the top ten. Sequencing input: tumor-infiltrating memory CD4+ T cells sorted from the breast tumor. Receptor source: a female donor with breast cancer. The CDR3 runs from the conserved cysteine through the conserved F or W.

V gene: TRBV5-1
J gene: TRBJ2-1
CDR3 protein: CASSQAGGPHEQFF

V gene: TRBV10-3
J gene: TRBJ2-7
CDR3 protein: CAISGTGGYEQYF

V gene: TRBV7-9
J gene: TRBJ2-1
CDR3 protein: CASSLIGQGGRNEQFF

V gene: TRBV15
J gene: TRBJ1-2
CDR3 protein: CATSRDTGGVGYTF

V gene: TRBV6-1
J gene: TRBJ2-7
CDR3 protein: CAGGTGVVTSSYEQYF

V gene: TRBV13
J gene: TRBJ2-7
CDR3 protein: CASSLAINRSTYEQYF

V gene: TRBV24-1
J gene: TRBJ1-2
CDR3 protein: CATSDQGTSPGYTF

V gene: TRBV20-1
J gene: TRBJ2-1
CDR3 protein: CSASSGSSVYNEQFF

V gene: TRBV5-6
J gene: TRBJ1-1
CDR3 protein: CASSLATGTVEAFF

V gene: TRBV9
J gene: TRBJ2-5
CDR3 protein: CASSSPRDRGGIQETQYF

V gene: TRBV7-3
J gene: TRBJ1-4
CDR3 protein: CASSLLGTEPNEKLFF

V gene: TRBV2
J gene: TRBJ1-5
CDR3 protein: CASSEDERGGQPQHF

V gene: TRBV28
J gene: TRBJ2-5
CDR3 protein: CASSLIAQGEGETQYF

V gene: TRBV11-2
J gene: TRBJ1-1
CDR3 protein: CASSLRDGKPEAFF

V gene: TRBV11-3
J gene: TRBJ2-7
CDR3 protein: CASSLGGTASEQYF

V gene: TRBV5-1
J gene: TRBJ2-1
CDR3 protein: CASSLRWDSSYNEQFF

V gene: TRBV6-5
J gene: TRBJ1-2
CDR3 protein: CASGRDSFTNYGYTF

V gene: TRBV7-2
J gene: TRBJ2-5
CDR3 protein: CASSRDVSETQYF

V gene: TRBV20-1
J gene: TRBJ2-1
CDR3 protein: CSAKPGLAGGTYNEQFF

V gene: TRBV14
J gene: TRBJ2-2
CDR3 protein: CASSQGTFPGGELFF

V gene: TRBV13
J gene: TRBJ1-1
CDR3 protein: CASSLLQGTYTEAFF

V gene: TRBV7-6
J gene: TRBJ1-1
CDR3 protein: CASSLPPGQGKEAFF

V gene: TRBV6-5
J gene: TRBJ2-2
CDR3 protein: CASSPVRTSGPASTGELFF

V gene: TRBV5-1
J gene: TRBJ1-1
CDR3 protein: CASSLGRVGAFF

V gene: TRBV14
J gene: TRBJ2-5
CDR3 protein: CASSQNQMGLAGEETQYF

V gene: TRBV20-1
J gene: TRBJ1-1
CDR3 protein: CSAHTGKPGAEAFF

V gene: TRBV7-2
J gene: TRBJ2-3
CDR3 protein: CASSDDAGTDTQYF

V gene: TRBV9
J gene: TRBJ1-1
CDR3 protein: CASSVDRANTEAFF

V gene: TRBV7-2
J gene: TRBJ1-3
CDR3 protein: CASSVEALSGNTIYF